This T cell receptor beta chain is drawn from a study of blood T cell repertoires in COVID-19. Whole-study context: The United States, Italy and Spain supplied acute and convalescent COVID-19 samples.

The CDR3 sequence is 17 residues long. Authors' data handling: Researchers report that nucleated cell counts were estimated from reference gene primer amplification. Some clones are missing from TCRdb's copy, which holds only in-frame ones; the method was immunoSEQ multiplex PCR. The DNA was the basis for D and trimming; V, J and clone size are from that table. The profile shows about 48,000 clones, around 80% of them singletons. The receptor was isolated from a man between 70 and 80 years old with acute or convalescent COVID-19. The chain employs TRBV21-1 and TRBJ2-2; the listed D gene, TRBD2, was not tested against the DNA. TRBV21-1 is labeled a pseudogene. Sample: peripheral blood. The CDR3 DNA reads as TGTGCCAGCAGCAAAGGAGGACGGGAGGCGAACACCGGGGAGCTGTTTTTT. Its protein product is CASSKGGREANTGELFF.